The clone carrying this T cell receptor beta chain was detected ten times or more. The antigen is undetermined. The entry originates in a study of T-cell reconstitution after alpha-beta-depleted transplantation in children. Unique molecular identifiers were used to barcode this TCRbeta library. From the PCR reads, TCRdb called clonotypes with MiXCR, one entry per CDR3 protein. The sample consists of roughly 180,000 distinct CDR3 sequences, 11% of them appearing once. Study-wide findings and caveats: After transplant, high TCRbeta diversity at day 60 in some patients arose from surviving recipient T cells and thymic progenitors. Reports say that about two months after transplant, the alpha-beta T cells came out of several hundred graft clones that had expanded. When one year had passed after transplant, most T-cell counts and diversity came from newly produced T cells.

This material consisted of PBMCs, taken before TCRalphabeta/CD19-depleted stem cell transplant. This receptor was obtained from a boy between 2 and 10 years old with acute myeloid leukemia, due to receive a stem cell transplant.

CDR3 loop: CASSSVQGANTEAFF. DNA for the CDR3: TGTGCCAGCAGCTCAGTACAGGGGGCGAACACTGAAGCTTTCTTT. This chain uses TRBV7-9 with TRBJ1-1; 9 nucleotides align to TRBD1. Germline-derived CDR1 and CDR2 are SEHNR and FQNEAQ (reference sequence). The CDR3 has 15 residues. The trim removed 4 bases at V and 1 base at J, leaving 4 bases unmatched.